Below are 22 T cell receptor beta chains sequenced from a single sample in a study of shared clonotypes between healthy human individuals. Using immunoSEQ multiplex PCR, the repertoire was profiled, and TCRdb retains in-frame clones only, with some absent. The sample has nearly 500,000 clones, 70% to 80% seen once; the top ten hold over 10%. Sequencing input: PBMCs. Receptor source: a woman aged 40 to 49 in good health. Some clones in this sample may be carry-over from other donors' samples.

CDR3: CASSPGLAADTQYF. In DNA form, the CDR3 reads TGCGCCAGCAGCCCGGGACTAGCGGCAGATACGCAGTATTTT. This chain links TRBV5-1 with TRBJ2-3; TRBD2 agrees at 11 bases. CDR3 length: 14 residues. The germline CDR1 and CDR2 sequences are SGHRS and YFSETQ. V lost 4 bases, J lost 4 bases, and 2 bases stayed unmatched.

V is TRBV6-5 and J is TRBJ2-7; D not certain. V lost 5 bases, J lost 2 bases, and 10 bases lay in between. The CDR3 is 13 amino acids. Germline V gene sequence: CDR1 MNHEY, CDR2 SVGAGI. The CDR3 sequence: CASSPQTTYEQYF. CDR3 in DNA: TGTGCCAGCAGTCCCCAAACCACCTACGAGCAGTACTTC.

A single count supports this clone. The chain joins TRBV30 to TRBJ2-7; D gene uncertain. CDR1 is GTSNPN, CDR2 SVGIG, per germline (reference sequence). Trimming took 0 bases from V and 7 from J, leaving 7 bases between them. The CDR3 has 11 residues. CDR3 sequence reads: CAWSVQIEQYF. CDR3 bases: TGTGCCTGGAGTGTCCAGATAGAGCAGTACTTC. Looking up the rest from reference TRBV30 and TRBJ2-7 gives the full variable domain: SQTIHQWPATLVQPVGSPLSLECTVEGTSNPNLYWYRQAAGRGLQLLFYSVGIGQISSEVPQNLSASRPQDRQFILSSKKLLLSDSGFYLCAWSVQIEQYFGPGTRLTVT.

Regarding this clone: Just one base apart from a much larger clone, this may be a read error. The same CDR3 also results from other DNA sequences found in this sample. The chain combines TRBV10-3 with TRBJ1-4; D is undetermined. The CDR3 runs to 15 residues. Germline CDR1 reads ENHRY; CDR2 reads SYGVKD. The CDR3: CAISAQVTTNEKLFF. CDR3 coding DNA: TGTGCCATTAGTGCCCAGGTGACAACTAATGAAAAACTGTTTTTT.

V usage is TRBV6-6 and J usage is TRBJ1-1; D is perhaps TRBD1 (5 bases). Trimming took off 5 bases at V and 0 bases at J, with 7 bases between the two ends. The CDR3 runs to 13 residues. Germline values: CDR1 MNHNY, CDR2 SVGAGI (reference sequence). This CDR3 is CASSLDMNTEAFF. The CDR3 DNA follows: TGTGCCAGCAGTCTGGACATGAACACTGAAGCTTTCTTT.

This clone was detected once. The chain couples TRBV28 to TRBJ2-7; 9 bases agree with TRBD2. V lost 2 bases and J lost 1; bases outside the gene matches: 12. Germline CDR1 MDHEN, CDR2 SYDVKM. The CDR3 covers 18 residues. CDR3 protein: CASSLIRGRAARSYEQYF. CDR3 nucleotides: TGTGCCAGCAGTTTAATTCGCGGGAGGGCGGCCAGATCCTACGAGCAGTACTTC.

The rearrangement links TRBV19 to TRBJ2-7, with TRBD2 identical over 11 bases. Germline CDR1 reads LNHDA; CDR2 reads SQIVND (reference sequence). The CDR3 spans 15 residues. After removal of 7 bases from V and 3 bases from J, the junction contained 8 bases not matched to a gene. The CDR3 coding sequence is TGTGCCAGTACCACCGGGACTAGCGGCAACTACGAGCAGTACTTC. This sequence encodes CASTTGTSGNYEQYF.

This clone has only one observation. The V and J genes are TRBV9 and TRBJ2-2; TRBD1 matches 8 bases. The junction had 9 bases not matched to a gene; V was cut back by 6 bases and J by 5 bases. The germline V gene has CDR1 SGDLS and CDR2 YYNGEE. The CDR3 has 15 amino acids. This chain's CDR3 is CASTLDRESTGELFF. The DNA of the CDR3 is TGTGCCAGCACCTTGGACAGGGAGAGTACCGGGGAGCTGTTTTTT.

A remark on this clone: Lacking the conserved final phenylalanine or tryptophan, this CDR3 likely reflects a read error. The chain couples TRBV5-1 to TRBJ2-2, with 11 nucleotides matching TRBD2. The CDR3 has 14 amino acids. Germline assignment: CDR1 SGHRS and CDR2 YFSETQ. V was clipped by 6 bases and J by 7 bases; unmatched bases: 5. The CDR3 DNA reads as TGCGCCAGCACAACTAGCGGGAGTAGCGGGGAGCTGTTTCTT. Translating gives CASTTSGSSGELFL.

The chain carries TRBV2 and TRBJ2-5, with TRBD2 matching 11 bases. The CDR3 is 14 residues long. The trim removed 3 bases at V and 3 bases at J, leaving 0 bases unmatched. In germline, CDR1 is SNHLY, CDR2 FYNNEI. The DNA for the CDR3 is TGTGCCAGCAGTGAGGGACTAGCGGAAGAGACCCAGTACTTC. This gives the protein CASSEGLAEETQYF. The full variable domain, its missing parts supplied by reference TRBV2 and TRBJ2-5, is EPEVTQTPSHQVTQMGQEVILRCVPISNHLYFYWYRQILGQKVEFLVSFYNNEISEKSEIFDDQFSVERPDGSNFTLKIRSTKLEDSAMYFCASSEGLAEETQYFGPGTRLLVL.

This clone was picked up a small number of times. The chain employs TRBV4-1 and TRBJ2-7, with TRBD2 identical over 12 bases. V lost 1 base and J lost 6; bases outside the gene matches: 1. This CDR3 spans 14 amino acids. Germline V gives CDR1 MGHRA, CDR2 YSYEKL. CDR3 sequence reads: CASSQGGLAGEQYF. The CDR3 nucleotides are TGCGCCAGCAGCCAAGGGGGACTAGCGGGCGAGCAGTACTTC.

The V call is TRBV28, the J call TRBJ2-7; possible D gene TRBD1, 5 bases. The CDR3 length is 14 residues. Germline-derived CDR1 and CDR2 are MDHEN and SYDVKM. V was shortened by 6 bases and J by 0 bases, with 12 bases between the two germline ends. CDR3 residues: CASSPRASSYEQYF. DNA for the CDR3: TGTGCCAGCAGCCCCAGGGCCAGCTCCTACGAGCAGTACTTC.

V usage is TRBV28 and J usage is TRBJ1-4; 7 positions match TRBD1. This CDR3 spans 13 amino acids. Germline loops: CDR1 MDHEN, CDR2 SYDVKM. V lost 10 bases and J lost 0; bases outside the gene matches: 2. The CDR3 nucleotides are TGTGCCACTACAGGGGCAACTAATGAAAAACTGTTTTTT. The encoded protein is CATTGATNEKLFF.

The chain couples TRBV19 to TRBJ1-5; 9 nucleotides match TRBD1. Germline V CDR1 and CDR2: LNHDA, SQIVND (reference sequence). The CDR3 runs to 15 residues. The trim removed 3 bases at V and 7 bases at J, leaving 7 bases unmatched. Here the CDR3 DNA reads TGTGCCAGTAGTATTTGGGGACAGGGAGGACAGCCCCAGCATTTT. This codes for CASSIWGQGGQPQHF. The full variable domain, in which reference TRBV19 and TRBJ1-5 provide the parts outside the CDR3, is DGGITQSPKYLFRKEGQNVTLSCEQNLNHDAMYWYRQDPGQGLRLIYYSQIVNDFQKGDIAEGYSVSREKKESFPLTVTSAQKNPTAFYLCASSIWGQGGQPQHFGDGTRLSIL.

The chain has TRBV4-1 and TRBJ2-2; D is possibly TRBD2 (5 bases). From germline, CDR1 is MGHRA and CDR2 YSYEKL. The CDR3 loop spans 15 amino acids. The V gene lost 1 base and the J gene lost 1 base, with 7 bases spanning the gap. The CDR3 bases are TGCGCCAGCAGCCAAGCTCGGGGGAACACCGGGGAGCTGTTTTTT. Amino acids: CASSQARGNTGELFF.

This chain connects TRBV7-9 to TRBJ1-4, with a tentative D call TRBD1 (5 bases). The CDR3 covers 16 residues. V lost 5 bases and J lost 5, with 18 bases in between. Germline V gene data show CDR1 as SEHNR and CDR2 as FQNEAQ (reference sequence). The CDR3 nucleotides are TGTGCCAGCAGCCTTGCCCCAGGGTTAGGGAATGAAAAACTGTTTTTT. Residues: CASSLAPGLGNEKLFF.

This rearrangement joins TRBV28 to TRBJ2-1; unclear D gene. Trimming removed 6 bases from V and 8 bases from J, with 8 bases in between. Germline CDR1 MDHEN, CDR2 SYDVKM. The CDR3 sequence is 11 residues long. The CDR3 bases are TGTGCCAGCAGCCCCTTTGATGAGCAGTTCTTC. This sequence encodes CASSPFDEQFF.

This clone was counted only a few times. V and J are TRBV27 and TRBJ1-1; D is unclear. V shed 7 bases and J shed 1 base, with 13 bases lying between them. The CDR3 spans 14 residues. Germline loops: CDR1 MNHEY, CDR2 SMNVEV (reference sequence). CDR3 amino acids: CASNTIGGNTEAFF. The DNA of the CDR3 is TGTGCCAGCAATACGATTGGCGGGAACACTGAAGCTTTCTTT.

This clone has a count of ten or more. At one of its ends the junction is not consistent with the germline gene, which may arise from a read error. Other DNA sequences of this sample code for an identical CDR3. The chain employs TRBV28 and TRBJ2-7, with D unclear. Germline V gene sequence: CDR1 MDHEN, CDR2 SYDVKM. The CDR3 loop spans 14 amino acids. CDR3 region: CASSPTRHSNEQYF. Written as DNA, the CDR3 is TGTGCCAGCAGTCCCACACGACACTCCAACGAGCAGTACTTC.

The sample holds one count of this clone. Its ends do not fully match the called genes, so a read error is possible. The chain couples TRBV6-1 to TRBJ1-3; D is uncertain. The CDR3 totals 12 residues. In germline, CDR1 is MNHNS, CDR2 SASEGT. The CDR3 sequence is CASSEVTTLVDF. CDR3 nucleotide sequence: TGTGCCAGCAGTGAAGTGACCACTCTTGTCGATTTT.

The rearrangement links TRBV11-3 to TRBJ2-5; D uncertain. Germline V CDR1 and CDR2: SGHNT, YENEEA. This CDR3 has 12 amino acids. Trimming removed 5 bases at V and 5 bases at J, with 9 bases between. The CDR3 nucleotides are TGTGCCAGCAGCCTCCTCCGGGAGACCCAGTACTTC. This translates into CASSLLRETQYF. Full variable domain (missing parts from reference TRBV11-3 and TRBJ2-5): EAGVVQSPRYKIIEKKQPVAFWCNPISGHNTLYWYLQNLGQGPELLIRYENEEAVDDSQLPKDRFSAERLKGVDSTLKIQPAELGDSAVYLCASSLLRETQYFGPGTRLLVL.

The V gene is TRBV7-9, the J gene TRBJ2-1; D is possibly TRBD2 (5 bases). The germline V and J ends were trimmed by 5 bases and 6 bases, with 14 bases remaining between them. The CDR3 is 14 residues long. CDR1 SEHNR and CDR2 FQNEAQ come from the germline V gene (reference sequence). CDR3 sequence reads: CASSPGLGLNEQFF. Written as DNA, the CDR3 is TGTGCCAGCAGCCCTGGACTGGGTCTCAATGAGCAGTTCTTC.